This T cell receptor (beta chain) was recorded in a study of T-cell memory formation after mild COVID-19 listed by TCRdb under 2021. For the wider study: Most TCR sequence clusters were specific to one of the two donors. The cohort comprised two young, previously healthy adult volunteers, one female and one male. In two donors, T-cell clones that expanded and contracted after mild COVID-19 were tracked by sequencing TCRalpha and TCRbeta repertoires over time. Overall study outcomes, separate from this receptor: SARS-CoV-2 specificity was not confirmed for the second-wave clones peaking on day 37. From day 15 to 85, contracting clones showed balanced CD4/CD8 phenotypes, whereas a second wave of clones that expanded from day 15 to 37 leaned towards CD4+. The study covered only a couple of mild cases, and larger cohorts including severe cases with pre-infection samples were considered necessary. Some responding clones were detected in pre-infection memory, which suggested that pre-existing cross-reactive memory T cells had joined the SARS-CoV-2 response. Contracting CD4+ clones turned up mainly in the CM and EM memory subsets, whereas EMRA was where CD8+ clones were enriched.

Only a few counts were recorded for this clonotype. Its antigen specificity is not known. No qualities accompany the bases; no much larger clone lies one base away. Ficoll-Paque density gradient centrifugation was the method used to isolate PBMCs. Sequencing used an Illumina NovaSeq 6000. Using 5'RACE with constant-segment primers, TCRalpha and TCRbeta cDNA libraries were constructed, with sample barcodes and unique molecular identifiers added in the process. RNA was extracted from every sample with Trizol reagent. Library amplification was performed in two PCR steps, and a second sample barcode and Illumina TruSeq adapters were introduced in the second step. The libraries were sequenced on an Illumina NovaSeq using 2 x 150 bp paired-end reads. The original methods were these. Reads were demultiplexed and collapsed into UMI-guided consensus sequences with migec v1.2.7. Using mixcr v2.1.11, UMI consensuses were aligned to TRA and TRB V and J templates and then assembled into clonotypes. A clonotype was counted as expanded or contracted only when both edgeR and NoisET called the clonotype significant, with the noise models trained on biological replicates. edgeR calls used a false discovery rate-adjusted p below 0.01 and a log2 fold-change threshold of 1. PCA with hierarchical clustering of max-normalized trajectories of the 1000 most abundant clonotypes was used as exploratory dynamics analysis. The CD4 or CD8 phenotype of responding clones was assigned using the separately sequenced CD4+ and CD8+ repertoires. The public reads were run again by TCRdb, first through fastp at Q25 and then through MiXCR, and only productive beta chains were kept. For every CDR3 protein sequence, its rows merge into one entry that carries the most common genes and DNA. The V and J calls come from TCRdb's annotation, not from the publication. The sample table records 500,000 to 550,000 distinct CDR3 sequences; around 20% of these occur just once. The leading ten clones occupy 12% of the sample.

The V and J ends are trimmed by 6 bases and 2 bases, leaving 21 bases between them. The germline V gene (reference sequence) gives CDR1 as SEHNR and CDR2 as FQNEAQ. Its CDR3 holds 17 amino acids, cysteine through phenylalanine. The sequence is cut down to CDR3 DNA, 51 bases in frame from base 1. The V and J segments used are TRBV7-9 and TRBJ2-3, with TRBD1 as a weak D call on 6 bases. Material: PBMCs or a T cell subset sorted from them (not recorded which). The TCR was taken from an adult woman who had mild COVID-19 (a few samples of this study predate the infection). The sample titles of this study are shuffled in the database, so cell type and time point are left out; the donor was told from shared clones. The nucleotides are TGTGCCAGCAGTTTCGCTCTAGGGGGATGGGACACAGATACGCAGTATTTT. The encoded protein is CASSFALGGWDTDTQYF.